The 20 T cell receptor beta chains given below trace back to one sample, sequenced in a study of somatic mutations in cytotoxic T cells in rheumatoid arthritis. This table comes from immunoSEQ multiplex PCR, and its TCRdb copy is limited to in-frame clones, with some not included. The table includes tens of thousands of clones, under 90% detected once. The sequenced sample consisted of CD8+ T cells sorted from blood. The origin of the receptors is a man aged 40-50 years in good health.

In nucleotides, the CDR3 is TGTGCCAGCAGTCGACTCACCGGGACTAGTCCCTACGAGCAGTACTTC. This translates into CASSRLTGTSPYEQYF. The chain joins TRBV7-9 to TRBJ2-7; 8 positions agree with TRBD2. The V and J ends lost 6 bases and 2 bases, in that order; junction bases with no gene match: 12. The CDR3 consists of 16 residues. The germline V gene has CDR1 SEHNR and CDR2 FQNEAQ (reference sequence).

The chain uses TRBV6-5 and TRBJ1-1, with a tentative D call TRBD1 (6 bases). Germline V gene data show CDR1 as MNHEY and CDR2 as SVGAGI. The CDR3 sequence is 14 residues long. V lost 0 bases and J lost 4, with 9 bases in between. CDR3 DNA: TGTGCCAGCAGTTACTCAGGGGGTAGCACTGAAGCTTTCTTT. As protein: CASSYSGGSTEAFF.

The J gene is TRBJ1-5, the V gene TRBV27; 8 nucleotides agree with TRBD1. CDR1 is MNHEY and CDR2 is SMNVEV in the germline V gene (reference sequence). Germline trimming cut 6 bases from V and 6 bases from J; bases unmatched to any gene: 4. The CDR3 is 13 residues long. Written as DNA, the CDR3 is TGTGCCAGCAGCGGACAGGGCGGTCAGCCCCAGCATTTT. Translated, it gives CASSGQGGQPQHF.

The CDR3 nucleotides read TGCGCCAGCAGCTCGGACATGGGGGTGCCTAAACGAAAACTGTTTTTT. Translating gives CASSSDMGVPKRKLFF. The chain couples TRBV5-1 to TRBJ1-4; tentatively, D is TRBD1 (5 bases). CDR1 is SGHRS and CDR2 is YFSETQ in the germline V gene. Trimming left V 3 bases short and J 10 bases short, with 22 bases between. The CDR3 runs to 16 residues.

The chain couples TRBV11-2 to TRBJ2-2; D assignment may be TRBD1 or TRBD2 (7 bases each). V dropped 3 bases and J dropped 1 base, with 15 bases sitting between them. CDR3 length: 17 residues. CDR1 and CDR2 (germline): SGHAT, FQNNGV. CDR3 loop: CASSLGGYRGNTGELFF. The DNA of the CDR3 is TGTGCCAGCAGCTTGGGAGGGTACAGGGGGAACACCGGGGAGCTGTTTTTT. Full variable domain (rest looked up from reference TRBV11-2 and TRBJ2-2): EAGVAQSPRYKIIEKRQSVAFWCNPISGHATLYWYQQILGQGPKLLIQFQNNGVVDDSQLPKDRFSAERLKGVDSTLKIQPAKLEDSAVYLCASSLGGYRGNTGELFFGEGSRLTVL.

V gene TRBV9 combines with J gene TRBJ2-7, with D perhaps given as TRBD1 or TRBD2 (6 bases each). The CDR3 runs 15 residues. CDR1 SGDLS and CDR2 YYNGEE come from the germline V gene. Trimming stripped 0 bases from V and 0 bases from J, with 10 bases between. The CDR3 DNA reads TGTGCCAGCAGCGTAGGGCCGGGGGCCTCCTACGAGCAGTACTTC. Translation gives CASSVGPGASYEQYF.

The CDR3 sequence is CASSPQPGLASEQYF. The CDR3 DNA reads TGCGCCAGCAGCCCCCAACCGGGACTAGCGTCCGAGCAGTACTTC. This sequence joins TRBV4-1 and TRBJ2-7; 10 bases align to TRBD2. After removal of 4 bases from V and 6 bases from J, the junction contained 9 bases not matched to a gene. The germline V gene encodes CDR1 MGHRA and CDR2 YSYEKL. The CDR3 sequence is 15 residues long.

CDR3: CASSPSIHEQFF. The CDR3 region has the DNA TGTGCCAGCAGCCCGAGCATCCATGAGCAGTTCTTC. The V call is TRBV27, the J call TRBJ2-1, with D unclear. CDR1 and CDR2 from the germline V gene are MNHEY and SMNVEV (reference sequence). V lost 6 bases and J 8 bases, leaving 11 bases between the germline ends. The CDR3 is 12 amino acids.

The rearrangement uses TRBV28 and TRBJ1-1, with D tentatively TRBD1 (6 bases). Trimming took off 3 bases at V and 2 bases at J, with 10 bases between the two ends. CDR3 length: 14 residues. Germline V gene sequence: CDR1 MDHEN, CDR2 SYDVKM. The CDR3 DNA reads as TGTGCCAGCAGTTTCGGACAGAGAAACACTGAAGCTTTCTTT. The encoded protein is CASSFGQRNTEAFF.

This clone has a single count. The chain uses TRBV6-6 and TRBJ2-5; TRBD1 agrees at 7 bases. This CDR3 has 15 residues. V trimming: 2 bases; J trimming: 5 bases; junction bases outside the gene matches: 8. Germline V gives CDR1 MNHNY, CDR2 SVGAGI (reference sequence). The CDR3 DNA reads TGTGCCAGCAGTTACAGCGGCAGGGGGTACGAGACCCAGTACTTC. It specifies CASSYSGRGYETQYF.

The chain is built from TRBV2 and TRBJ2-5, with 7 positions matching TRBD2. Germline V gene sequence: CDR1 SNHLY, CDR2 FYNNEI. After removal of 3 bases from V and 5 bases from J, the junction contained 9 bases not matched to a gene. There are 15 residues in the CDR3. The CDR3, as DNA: TGTGCCAGCAGTGAGTCCACTAGCGTCAAGGAGACCCAGTACTTC. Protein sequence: CASSESTSVKETQYF.

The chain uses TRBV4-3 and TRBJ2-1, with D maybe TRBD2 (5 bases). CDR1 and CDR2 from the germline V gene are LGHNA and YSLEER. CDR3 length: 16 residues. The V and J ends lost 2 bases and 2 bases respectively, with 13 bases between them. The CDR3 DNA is TGCGCCAGCAGCCAATTTACTAGGGCGGCCTACAATGAGCAGTTCTTC. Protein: CASSQFTRAAYNEQFF.

This CDR3 reads CASSITPREGEKLFF. The CDR3 nucleotides are TGTGCCAGTAGTATAACTCCCAGGGAGGGAGAAAAACTGTTTTTT. The V and J genes are TRBV19 and TRBJ1-4, with D perhaps matching TRBD1 (5 bases). Germline lookup yields CDR1 LNHDA and CDR2 SQIVND (reference sequence). CDR3 length equals 15 residues. The V end was cut by 2 bases, the J end by 8 bases, with 15 bases between.

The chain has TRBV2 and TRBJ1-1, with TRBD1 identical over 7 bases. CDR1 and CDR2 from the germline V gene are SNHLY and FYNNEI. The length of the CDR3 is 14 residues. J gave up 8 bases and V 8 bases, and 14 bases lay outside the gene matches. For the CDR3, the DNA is TGTGCCAGCCGCAGAGGCTTTACAGGGGAAGAAGCTTTCTTT. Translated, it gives CASRRGFTGEEAFF.

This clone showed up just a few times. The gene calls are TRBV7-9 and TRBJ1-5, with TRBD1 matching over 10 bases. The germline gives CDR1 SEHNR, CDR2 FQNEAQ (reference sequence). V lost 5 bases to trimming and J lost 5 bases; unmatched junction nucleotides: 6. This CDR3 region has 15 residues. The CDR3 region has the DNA TGTGCCAGCAGCAACTCCGGACAGGGGGATCAGCCCCAGCATTTT. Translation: CASSNSGQGDQPQHF.

The CDR3 reads CATSLLGNEQFF. DNA for the CDR3: TGTGCCACCAGCCTTCTAGGCAATGAGCAGTTCTTC. V usage is TRBV15 and J usage is TRBJ2-1; D remains ambiguous. Trimming took 5 bases from V and 6 from J, leaving 8 bases between them. Germline-derived CDR1 and CDR2 are LNHNV and YYDKDF (reference sequence). This CDR3 is 12 amino acids long.

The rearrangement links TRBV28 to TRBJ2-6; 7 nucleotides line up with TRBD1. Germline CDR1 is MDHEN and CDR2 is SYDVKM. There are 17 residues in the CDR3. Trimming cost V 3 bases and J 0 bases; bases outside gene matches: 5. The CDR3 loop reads CASSFDREGSGANVLTF. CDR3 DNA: TGTGCCAGCAGTTTCGACAGGGAAGGCTCTGGGGCCAACGTCCTGACTTTC. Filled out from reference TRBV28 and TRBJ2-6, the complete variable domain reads DVKVTQSSRYLVKRTGEKVFLECVQDMDHENMFWYRQDPGLGLRLIYFSYDVKMKEKGDIPEGYSVSREKKERFSLILESASTNQTSMYLCASSFDREGSGANVLTFGAGSRLTVL.

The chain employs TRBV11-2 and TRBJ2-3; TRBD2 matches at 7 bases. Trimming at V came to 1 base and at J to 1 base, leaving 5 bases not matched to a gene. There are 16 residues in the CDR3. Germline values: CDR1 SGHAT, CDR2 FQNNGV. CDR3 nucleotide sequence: TGTGCCAGCAGCTTAGGCGGGAGAGTTGGCACAGATACGCAGTATTTT. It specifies CASSLGGRVGTDTQYF.

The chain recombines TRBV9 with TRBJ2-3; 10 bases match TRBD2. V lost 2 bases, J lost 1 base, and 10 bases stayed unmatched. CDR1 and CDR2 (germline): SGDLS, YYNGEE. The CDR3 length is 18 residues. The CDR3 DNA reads TGTGCCAGCAGCGTCCTCGGCAGCAGCGGGAGGGGCACAGATACGCAGTATTTT. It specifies CASSVLGSSGRGTDTQYF.

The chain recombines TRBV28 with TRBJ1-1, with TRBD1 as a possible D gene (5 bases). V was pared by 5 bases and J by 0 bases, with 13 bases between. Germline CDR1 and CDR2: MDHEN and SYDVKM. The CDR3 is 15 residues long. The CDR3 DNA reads TGTGCCAGCAGTCCCTTCGGGGCGATGAACACTGAAGCTTTCTTT. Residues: CASSPFGAMNTEAFF.